This T cell receptor (beta chain) stems from a study of blood T cell repertoires in COVID-19. Across the study: Researchers got acute and convalescent COVID-19 samples from the United States, Italy and Spain.

Germline lookup yields CDR1 WSHSY and CDR2 SAAADI. After removal of 6 bases from V and 6 bases from J, the junction contained 5 bases not matched to a gene. The CDR3 extends over 12 amino acids. Methods used by the authors: Amplification of reference gene primers was used by the study to estimate nucleated cell counts. Clones were read by immunoSEQ multiplex PCR, and TCRdb kept only the in-frame ones, dropping some. V and J calls and clone size are given by that table; D and trimming were obtained from the DNA. The sample has 300,000 to 350,000 clones, 70% to 90% seen once. Donors of Cohort 3 who recovered were those that had two negative PCRs, clearance, or symptom resolution. This clone was counted a single time.

The sequenced sample was PBMCs or T cells enriched from blood (not recorded which). The J gene is TRBJ2-7, the V gene TRBV10-2; TRBD2 matches at 7 bases. This receptor was obtained from a man under 40 who had recovered from COVID-19. CDR3 loop: CASRGRGREQYF. The CDR3 nucleotides are TGCGCCAGCAGGGGGAGGGGTCGCGAGCAGTACTTC.